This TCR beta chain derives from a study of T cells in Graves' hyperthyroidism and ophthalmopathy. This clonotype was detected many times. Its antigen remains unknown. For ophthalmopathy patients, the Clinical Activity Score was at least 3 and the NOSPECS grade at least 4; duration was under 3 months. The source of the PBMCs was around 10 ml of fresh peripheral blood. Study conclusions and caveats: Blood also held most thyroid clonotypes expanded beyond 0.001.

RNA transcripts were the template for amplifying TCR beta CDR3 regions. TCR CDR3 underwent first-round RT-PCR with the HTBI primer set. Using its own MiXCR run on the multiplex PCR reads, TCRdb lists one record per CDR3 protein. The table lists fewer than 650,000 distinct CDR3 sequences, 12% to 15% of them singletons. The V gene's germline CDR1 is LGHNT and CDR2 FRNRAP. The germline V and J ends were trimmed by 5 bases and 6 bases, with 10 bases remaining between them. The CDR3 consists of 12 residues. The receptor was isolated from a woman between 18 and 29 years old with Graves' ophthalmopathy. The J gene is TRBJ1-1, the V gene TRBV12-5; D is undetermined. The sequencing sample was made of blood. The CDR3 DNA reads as TGTGCTAGTGGTCCCAATTCCCCTGAAGCTTTCTTT. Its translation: CASGPNSPEAFF. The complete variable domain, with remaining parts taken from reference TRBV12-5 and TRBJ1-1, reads DARVTQTPRHKVTEMGQEVTMRCQPILGHNTVFWYRQTMMQGLELLAYFRNRAPLDDSGMPKDRFSAEMPDATLATLKIQPSEPRDSAVYFCASGPNSPEAFFGQGTRLTVV.